This entry is about one T cell receptor beta chain. It lacks a known antigen. It has no much larger one-base neighbor in the sample; base qualities were not kept. The time point label for this specimen denotes: about 28 days (+/-7) after the second vaccine dose. AZD1222 recipients given second doses at about 4 weeks or at about 12 weeks were pooled, since spike-specific TCR depth and breadth were not found to differ between the two schedules. Vaccinee samples were obtained from the UK trials COV001 and COV002, which included a single-blind randomized controlled phase 2/3 trial of AZD1222 (ChAdOx1 nCoV-19) in healthy adults. Trial participant PBMC samples were collected at day 0 and day 28 after the second dose for TCRbeta chain sequencing. These data belong to a study of T cell responses to AZD1222 COVID-19 vaccine (dated by TCRdb to the early 2020s). In the study overall: A total of 233 trial participants underwent TCR sequencing, of whom 207 received two doses of AZD1222 and around 26 received two doses of the MenACWY control vaccine. Trial participants were enrolled into age subgroups of 18-55, 56-69 and 70-plus years, which contained approximately 150, 28 and 58 TCR-sequenced participants, respectively.

Reading from cysteine to phenylalanine, the CDR3 counts 18 amino acids. Just CDR3 DNA is preserved here, 54 bases in frame from base 1. V lost 0 bases and J lost 2 bases, and the count of bases not matched to a germline gene is 9. CDR1 LGHNA and CDR2 YNFKEQ were looked up in the germline V gene. The CDR3 regions of human TCRbeta chains were analyzed by immunosequencing. The authors' analysis ran thus. TCRs in the repertoires were compared against a reference library of SARS-CoV-2-specific TCRs that had been generated with the MIRA antigen-specificity platform. Breadth was defined as the fraction of unique TCRs that were SARS-CoV-2-associated, and depth was defined as the fraction of total T cells that were SARS-CoV-2-associated. Using the MIRA data, every spike-specific TCR was mapped to the spike region that the TCR reacted to and assigned to either a CD4 or a CD8 class. Log10-transformed breadth and depth values were compared by one-way ANOVA with Sidak's multiple comparisons tests. TCRdb stores this immuneACCESS table with in-frame sequences only. Part of the clones is absent; in the studies checked, under half of the shortfall reflects unresolved V genes, and no reason is known for the rest. For V, J and clone size, that table is used; D and trimming come from the DNA. This sample is represented by around 120,000 clones; 92% of them were singletons. About 1.1% of the sample rests with the top ten.

General study outcomes and caveats: Spike-specific TCR breadth and depth rose significantly after two AZD1222 doses compared with day 0 and with MenACWY recipients. The vaccine-associated CD4 TCRs covered the entire spike protein, and the dominant responses fell in regions 160-218 and 743-854. Reportedly, almost half of the unique spike-specific TCRs recognized epitopes lying outside the regions that are mutated in the B.1.351 and B.1.1.7 variants. Because no day 14 peak-response samples were available, the repertoires could be characterized only after the peak T cell response. Participants were mostly white British, with more females than males. The authors suggested clonal diversity may have been underestimated. The 56-69-year group was small, and its depth increase did not reach significance, likely because of low power. Conclusions about previously exposed vaccinees were limited because only a handful of AZD1222 recipients were SARS-CoV-2 seropositive at baseline.

The sequence is built from TRBV4-2 and TRBJ1-5; TRBD1 fits 8 bases in the junction. Material: peripheral blood, obtained 28 days after the second AZD1222 dose. The sequence was obtained from an adult who received the AZD1222 COVID-19 vaccine. The bases are TGTGCCAGCAGCCAAGACTTGACAGGGGAAGTTGGCAATCAGCCCCAGCATTTT. It translates to CASSQDLTGEVGNQPQHF.